This T cell receptor (beta chain) was sequenced during a study of shared clonotypes between healthy human individuals. Assay execution took place at the deep level. TCRdb keeps only in-frame clones here, not all; method: immunoSEQ multiplex PCR. The sample has about 1.9 million clones, around 93% seen once. Germline V lookup: CDR1 SGHVS, CDR2 FQNEAQ. The CDR3 consists of 18 residues. V trimming: 2 bases; J trimming: 4 bases; junction bases outside the gene matches: 13. Overall study results and limits: The study found lower generation probabilities in non-shared clonotypes than in those shared by all four donors.

A word on this clone: The antigen is unknown.

CD45RO negativity and positive selection for CCR7 defined naive CD8 cells, a population that excluded terminally differentiated effector memory CD45RA+ cells. Healthy HIV-negative adults with no recent acute infections or vaccinations were recruited as donors. This chain joins TRBV7-8 and TRBJ2-3; 9 bases align to TRBD1. The origin of this receptor is a man aged 18 to 30 in good health. Some clones in this sample may be carry-over from other donors' samples. Sequencing was performed on naive CD8+ T cells from PBMCs. The CDR3 sequence is CASSLHRQTGGQADTQYF. DNA for the CDR3: TGTGCCAGCAGCTTACACCGCCAGACAGGGGGTCAGGCAGATACGCAGTATTTT.